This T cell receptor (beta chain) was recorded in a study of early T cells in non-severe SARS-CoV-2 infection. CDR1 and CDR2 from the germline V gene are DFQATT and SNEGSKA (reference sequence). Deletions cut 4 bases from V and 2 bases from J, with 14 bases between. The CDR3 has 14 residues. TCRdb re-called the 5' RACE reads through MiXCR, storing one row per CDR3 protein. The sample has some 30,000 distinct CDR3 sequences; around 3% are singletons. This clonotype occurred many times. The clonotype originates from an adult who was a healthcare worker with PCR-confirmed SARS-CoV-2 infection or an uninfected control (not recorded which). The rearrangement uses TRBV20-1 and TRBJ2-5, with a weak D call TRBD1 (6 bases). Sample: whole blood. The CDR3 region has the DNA TGCAGTGCTAAGAACAGGGTGGTGCAAGAGACCCAGTACTTC. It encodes CSAKNRVVQETQYF.